This T cell receptor (beta chain) is drawn from a study of cytomegalovirus exposure and HLA in healthy donors. Study-wide results and caveats: The authors later found HLA-associated TCR beta chains more clonally expanded than equally common others. A later analysis linked a missense DCLRE1C variant to TCR beta V- and J-gene trimming. In a later analysis, specific HLA alleles were associated with some 16,000 TCR beta sequences at a 0.05 false discovery rate.

In the PCR, 60 Vbeta and 13 Jbeta primers were used. Generated by immunoSEQ multiplex PCR, the TCRdb table keeps only in-frame clones and is missing some. The table lists 100,000 to 150,000 clones, 74% of them singletons. Comment on this clone: Antigen specificity is unknown.

V lost 2 bases, J lost 10 bases, and 9 bases stayed unmatched. Germline CDR1 is WSHSY and CDR2 is SAAADI. This CDR3 spans 15 amino acids. The clonotype originates from a woman in her fifties or sixties in good health and CMV-seropositive. The specimen sequenced was PBMCs. V is TRBV10-2 and J is TRBJ2-1, with 9 bases that match TRBD2. The CDR3 coding sequence is TGCGCCAGCAGTGAGCCGGGACTAGCTAGTTGCGAGCAGTTCTTC. It codes for CASSEPGLASCEQFF.